The clone carrying this TCR beta chain has at least ten counts. What it binds is unknown. The data stem from a study of T-cell reconstitution after alpha-beta-depleted transplantation in children. Whole-study findings and limits: It was reported that alpha-beta T cells came from several hundred expanded graft clones (about two months after transplant). Newly generated T cells supplied most T-cell counts and diversity one year post-transplant. Where some patients showed high TCRbeta diversity at day 60, it came from recipient T cells and thymic progenitors that had survived.

The CDR3 covers 14 residues. Germline V gene sequence: CDR1 SNHLY, CDR2 FYNNEI. Trimming removed 3 bases from V and 3 bases from J, with 11 bases in between. Unique molecular identifiers were incorporated when the TCRbeta library was constructed. TCRdb recomputed calls from the PCR reads with MiXCR, one row per CDR3 protein. The sample yields over 450,000 distinct CDR3 sequences, roughly a tenth seen once. The rearrangement uses TRBV2 and TRBJ1-1; D gene uncertain. The TCR was taken from a child aged 2-9 years with inherited bone marrow failure, due to receive a stem cell transplant. The material sequenced was PBMCs, taken before TCRalphabeta/CD19-depleted stem cell transplant. The CDR3 bases are TGTGCCAGCAGTGACTGGGAGGAGGACACTGAAGCTTTCTTT. Translated, it gives CASSDWEEDTEAFF.